A selection of T cell receptor beta chains follows, all from one sample in a study of metastatic and nonmetastatic thyroid tumors. TCRdb re-analyzed the PCR reads using MiXCR. The sample lists around 27,000 clones, around 22% occurring once. The sequenced sample was blood. These receptors all come from a female donor with papillary thyroid cancer or a benign thyroid nodule (not recorded which). Some clones in this sample may be carry-over from other donors' samples. Each CDR3 is given with its conserved first and last residue. Each record gives: CDR3 DNA, CDR3 protein, D gene, clone size, J gene, V gene. The D gene is left open where the match is weak. Size is stated for part of the rows, as once, few or many counts, or as a class when the clone is expanded.

TGTGCCACCAGTGGCTCATCCTACAATGAGCAGTTCTTC CATSGSSYNEQFF . many TRBJ2-1 TRBV24-1
TGTGCCAGCAGGACCGGGACGGCAACTAGCGAAGACCACTTC CASRTGTATSEDHF TRBD2 many TRBJ2-7 TRBV6-1
TGTGCCAGCAGTTTGTGGGCCAATTCTTCTGAAGCTTTCTTT CASSLWANSSEAFF . . TRBJ1-1 TRBV28
TGTGCCAGCAGTTTATTCGAGGAAGGGGGGGATAACTTC CASSLFEEGGDNF . many TRBJ2-7 TRBV28
TGTGCCAGCAGCGTTCTGACAGGGGGCTTGGAGACCCAGTACTTC CASSVLTGGLETQYF TRBD1 many TRBJ2-5 TRBV9
TGTGCCAGCAGTTTACGGCGACAGGGGCGGTCGGGTAAGGACACTGAAGCTTTCTTT CASSLRRQGRSGKDTEAFF TRBD1 many TRBJ1-1 TRBV12-3/TRBV12-4
TGCGCCAGCGCTCCTGAGACCTACGAGCAGTACTTC CASAPETYEQYF . many TRBJ2-7 TRBV10-2
TGTGCCAGCAGTCCCCCTTTTTGGGGGGATGAGCAGTACTTC CASSPPFWGDEQYF . medium-sized TRBJ2-7 TRBV12-3/TRBV12-4
TGTGCCAGCAGTGAGCGGGGTGGCTACACCTTC CASSERGGYTF . many TRBJ1-2 TRBV2
TGTGCCAGCAGTTTGACAGGGGGCTACTACGAGCAGTACTTC CASSLTGGYYEQYF TRBD1 medium-sized TRBJ2-7 TRBV12-3/TRBV12-4
TGTGCCAGCATCCGAACCGGCACAGGGGCCTACGGAGATACGCAGTATTTT CASIRTGTGAYGDTQYF TRBD1 . TRBJ2-3 TRBV6-2/TRBV6-3
TGTGCCAGCAGCTTAGGACCAGGCAGGGGTGGCGGGGAGCTGTTTTTT CASSLGPGRGGGELFF . once TRBJ2-2 TRBV14
TGTACCAGCAGTGACTCTCAGGGACAGGGCACAGATACGCAGTATTTT CTSSDSQGQGTDTQYF TRBD1 . TRBJ2-3 TRBV6-4
TGTGCCCGCAGTGAAGGGTTTCAGGCCATGAACACTGAAGCTTTCTTT CARSEGFQAMNTEAFF . . TRBJ1-1 TRBV6-1
TGTGCCAGCAGCTCGACCAGGGGGACTAGTAACTACGAGCAGTACTTC CASSSTRGTSNYEQYF . . TRBJ2-7 TRBV11-3
TGCGCCAGCAGCTTGGACAACACACCCTACGAGCAGTACTTC CASSLDNTPYEQYF . medium-sized TRBJ2-7 TRBV5-1
TGCGCCAGCAGCCCCGCGGGGGGAAGCAATCAGCCCCAGCATTTT CASSPAGGSNQPQHF . medium-sized TRBJ1-5 TRBV5-1
TGTGCCACCAGCAGAGCCAAGGTGGTGGACGGTCAGCCCCAGCATTTT CATSRAKVVDGQPQHF . . TRBJ1-5 TRBV15
TGTGCCAGCAGCTCCGGACTAGCGGGCGGTGAGCAGTTCTTC CASSSGLAGGEQFF TRBD2 many TRBJ2-1 TRBV11-3
TGCGCCAGCAGCCAAGATTTCCAGGGGTCCCACACAGATACGCAGTATTTT CASSQDFQGSHTDTQYF . . TRBJ2-3 TRBV4-3
TGTGCCAGCAGCGGACAGGGGCATCGGTCCGGGGAGCTGTTTTTT CASSGQGHRSGELFF TRBD1 many TRBJ2-2 TRBV6-1
TGTGCCAGCAGCTACATAACTAGCGGGCCCTTGCCCTACAATGAGCAGTTCTTC CASSYITSGPLPYNEQFF TRBD2 . TRBJ2-1 TRBV6-2/TRBV6-3
TGCGCCAGCAGCTTGGCGGTAGCGGGAACCGGGGAGCTGTTTTTT CASSLAVAGTGELFF TRBD2 once TRBJ2-2 TRBV5-1
TGTGCCACCAGCAGGGTAGAGGGGACAGTAAGTTACGAGCAGTACTTC CATSRVEGTVSYEQYF TRBD1 many TRBJ2-7 TRBV15
TGTGCCAGCAGTTTAGGTTGGCGGGGGGCGTCTTTCTTT CASSLGWRGASFF . many TRBJ1-1 TRBV12-3/TRBV12-4
TGCGCCAGCAGCCAACCTCGGGACAGCACTAATGAAAAACTGTTTTTT CASSQPRDSTNEKLFF TRBD1 many TRBJ1-4 TRBV4-1
TGCGCCAGCAGCCAAGGACTAGCGGATTACAATGAGCAGTTCTTC CASSQGLADYNEQFF TRBD2 many TRBJ2-1 TRBV4-3
TGCGCCAGCAGCTTATCGGGAAAGGACCGTGAGCAGTTCTTC CASSLSGKDREQFF . once TRBJ2-1 TRBV5-1
TGTGCCAGCAGTGCACTTGGCAGGGGCACCGGGGAGCTGTTTTTT CASSALGRGTGELFF . many TRBJ2-2 TRBV6-4
TGTGCCTGGTACCCCGGAAACTATGGCTACACCTTC CAWYPGNYGYTF . medium-sized TRBJ1-2 TRBV30
TGTGCCAGCAGCACAGGGGGAAGACAAGATGGCTACACCTTC CASSTGGRQDGYTF TRBD1 . TRBJ1-2 TRBV6-1
TGTGCCAGCAGTTACGGGGGACTAGCGGTCCACAATGAGCAGTTCTTC CASSYGGLAVHNEQFF TRBD2 medium-sized TRBJ2-1 TRBV6-5
TGCGCCAGCAGTGATTGGGGTTCGGGCCACAACACTGAAGCTTTCTTT CASSDWGSGHNTEAFF . many TRBJ1-1 TRBV10-2
TGTGCCAGCAGCCGACCGGGACCCACCCAAGAGACCCAGTACTTC CASSRPGPTQETQYF . many TRBJ2-5 TRBV3-1
TGTGCCAGCCGAGCGACAGCCGCGCCCTCCGAGCAGTACTTC CASRATAAPSEQYF . many TRBJ2-7 TRBV25-1
TGTGCCAGCAGTAGACTGGGGGGCGACTATGGCTACACCTTC CASSRLGGDYGYTF . few TRBJ1-2 TRBV28
TGCAGTGCTAGAGGCGGGACTAGCGGGAGTTACGAGCAGTACTTC CSARGGTSGSYEQYF TRBD2 medium-sized TRBJ2-7 TRBV20-1
TGTGCCAGCAGTATCGGGACAGCAACCTACGAGCAGTACTTC CASSIGTATYEQYF TRBD1 few TRBJ2-7 TRBV6-2/TRBV6-3
TGTGCCAGCAGTGATAGGGGGTTCCAGCCCCAGCATTTT CASSDRGFQPQHF . many TRBJ1-5 TRBV28
TGTGCCAGCAGTTTAGGGCGGGAGGCGGATACGCAGTATTTT CASSLGREADTQYF TRBD2 many TRBJ2-3 TRBV28
TGCGCCAGCAGTGAGTCAGGCGACGAGCAGTACTTC CASSESGDEQYF . many TRBJ2-7 TRBV10-2
TGTGCCAGCATCCACCCACCGGGCATCACTGGAAACACCATATATTTT CASIHPPGITGNTIYF . medium-sized TRBJ1-3 TRBV6-1
TGTGCCAGCAGCGCAGACACTGGGGCCAACGTCCTGACTTTC CASSADTGANVLTF . . TRBJ2-6 TRBV7-3
TGTGCCAGCAGCCAACTCGGACTAGCGGGAGGGCCTAGCACAGATACGCAGTATTTT CASSQLGLAGGPSTDTQYF TRBD2 many TRBJ2-3 TRBV3-1
TGCAGTGCCACGACAGTCATGAAAACTGGAGCTTTCTTT CSATTVMKTGAFF . . TRBJ1-1 TRBV20-1
TGTGCAAGCAGTTCCACCGGGACAGGGGTTTACAACATATATTTT CASSSTGTGVYNIYF TRBD1 few TRBJ1-3 TRBV12-3/TRBV12-4
TGTGCCAGCAGCAGGACAGGGGGTAATGAAAAACTGTTTTTT CASSRTGGNEKLFF TRBD1 . TRBJ1-4 TRBV11-3
TGTGCCATCGCGAAGGGAGCGGATATGGGCACAGATACGCAGTATTTT CAIAKGADMGTDTQYF . many TRBJ2-3 TRBV10-3
TGTGCCAGCAGCCGTGGGGGCTCCTACAATGAGCAGTTCTTC CASSRGGSYNEQFF . many TRBJ2-1 TRBV3-1
TGTGCCAGCAGTGGTGGACAGGGGACTCAAGAGACCCAGTACTTC CASSGGQGTQETQYF TRBD1 . TRBJ2-5 TRBV12-3/TRBV12-4
TGCGCCAGCGCACCTGGACTAGCGGGAATCGAGCAGTACTTC CASAPGLAGIEQYF TRBD2 medium-sized TRBJ2-7 TRBV5-1